The source of this TCR beta chain is a study of cytomegalovirus exposure and HLA in healthy donors. Overall study findings and caveats: Accurate prediction of most subjects' HLA-A and HLA-B alleles from TCR beta sequences was reported.

This clone was detected only once. What it binds is unknown. It was with 60 Vbeta and 13 Jbeta primers that the PCR ran. Sequencing used immunoSEQ multiplex PCR; TCRdb keeps in-frame clones, though not all of them. The sample holds about 200,000 clones; 75% to 90% are singletons and the top ten take approximately 0.31%. CDR3 length: 13 residues. CDR1 and CDR2 (germline): SGHNT, YENEEA. V lost 5 bases and J lost 5; bases outside the gene matches: 5. Sequencing was carried out using PBMCs. The TCR was taken from a woman aged 25-40 years in good health and CMV-seronegative. The J gene is TRBJ2-5, the V gene TRBV11-3, with 7 bases that match TRBD1. The DNA of the CDR3 is TGTGCCAGCAGCAGAGCAGGGGGTGAGACCCAGTACTTC. This gives the protein CASSRAGGETQYF.